This TCR beta chain was retrieved from a study of cytomegalovirus exposure and HLA in healthy donors. Study-wide points: It was confirmed in vitro that a few of the CMV-associated chains were specific for CMV antigens. Researchers reported in a later analysis that a missense DCLRE1C variant was tied to TCR beta V- and J-gene trimming.

The PCR used 60 Vbeta and 13 Jbeta primers. The protocol was immunoSEQ multiplex PCR, while the TCRdb copy is restricted to in-frame clones and leaves out a portion. Of some 60,000 clones in the sample, 85% are singletons; the top ten hold around 10%. Per germline, CDR1 SGDLS and CDR2 YYNGEE. The V segment lost 0 bases and the J segment 6 bases; nucleotides outside the gene matches: 3. The CDR3 spans 14 residues. This clone was seen more than once but under ten times. The antigen remains unidentified. The sequenced sample was PBMCs. The sequence was collected from a female donor in good health and CMV-seronegative. The chain joins TRBV9 to TRBJ2-1; 7 bases align to TRBD1. For the CDR3, the DNA is TGTGCCAGCAGCGTAGCGGGACAGTCCAATGAGCAGTTCTTC. Translation: CASSVAGQSNEQFF.